This T cell receptor (beta chain) was captured in a study of blood T cells in healthy people across ages. PCR was performed a second time for roughly 7 to 11 cycles using a sample-barcoded 5' primer and a J-beta primer mix. MiXCR, run by TCRdb on the 5' RACE reads, gives a single entry per CDR3 protein. Here the sample spans around 790,000 distinct CDR3 sequences, approximately 48% being singletons. The V and J ends lost 4 bases and 7 bases respectively, with 15 bases between them. The length of the CDR3 is 13 residues. CDR1 and CDR2 from the germline V gene are SQVTM and ANQGSEA. The chain uses TRBV29-1 and TRBJ2-3; D is perhaps TRBD2 (6 bases). The sequencing sample was made of blood. This TCR came from a man aged 55 to 70 in good health. The CDR3 region has the DNA TGCAGCGTTGTAGGGACCCGCGGGAATACGCAGTATTTT. Protein product: CSVVGTRGNTQYF.